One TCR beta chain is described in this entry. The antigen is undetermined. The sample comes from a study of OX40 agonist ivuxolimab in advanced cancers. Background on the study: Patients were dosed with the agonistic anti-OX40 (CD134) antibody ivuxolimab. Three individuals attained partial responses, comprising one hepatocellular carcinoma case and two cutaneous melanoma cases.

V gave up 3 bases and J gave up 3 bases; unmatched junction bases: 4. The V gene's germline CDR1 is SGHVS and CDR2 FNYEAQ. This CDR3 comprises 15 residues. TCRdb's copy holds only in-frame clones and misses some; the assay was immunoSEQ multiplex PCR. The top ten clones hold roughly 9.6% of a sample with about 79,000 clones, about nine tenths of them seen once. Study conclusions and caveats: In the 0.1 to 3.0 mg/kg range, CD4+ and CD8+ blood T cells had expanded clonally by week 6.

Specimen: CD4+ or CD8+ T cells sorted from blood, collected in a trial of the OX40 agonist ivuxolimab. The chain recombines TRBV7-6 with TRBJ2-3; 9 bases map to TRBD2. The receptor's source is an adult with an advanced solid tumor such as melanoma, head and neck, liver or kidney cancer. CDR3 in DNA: TGTGCCAGCAGCTTGCGGGGGGGCGGGACAGATACGCAGTATTTT. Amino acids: CASSLRGGGTDTQYF.